This entry lists 9 T cell receptor beta chains sequenced from one sample in a study of blood T cell repertoires in COVID-19. Generated by immunoSEQ multiplex PCR, the TCRdb table keeps only in-frame clones and is missing some. The sample consists of about 100,000 clones, about 90% of them appearing once. Sequencing input: peripheral blood. The receptors shown here come from a human donor with COVID-19, enrolled during active disease. The donor label of this sample is uncertain.

This chain links TRBV12-3 or TRBV12-4 with TRBJ2-7, with unresolved D. This CDR3 contains 12 residues. Trimming pared 3 bases from V and 2 bases from J, leaving 5 bases between. CDR3 in DNA: TGTGCCAGCAGTTTGGGCACCTACGAGCAGTACTTC. This gives the protein CASSLGTYEQYF.

The rearrangement joins TRBV21-1 to TRBJ2-7; the DNA was not compared with TRBD2, the D call given in the table. TRBV21-1 is given as a pseudogene. The length of the CDR3 is 15 residues. The CDR3 loop is CASSKPAGGNYEQYF. DNA of the CDR3: TGTGCCAGCAGCAAGCCGGCCGGGGGGAACTACGAGCAGTACTTC.

V is TRBV5-1 and J is TRBJ2-2, with 11 positions matching TRBD1. CDR1 and CDR2 (germline): SGHRS, YFSETQ. V lost 4 bases and J lost 7; bases outside the gene matches: 9. This CDR3 is built from 16 residues. This CDR3 is CASSPGQGAPFGELFF. CDR3 DNA sequence: TGCGCCAGCAGCCCTGGACAGGGGGCGCCGTTCGGGGAGCTGTTTTTT.

CDR3 amino acids: CASSSGTGITGELFF. As DNA, the CDR3 is TGCGCCAGCAGCTCTGGGACAGGGATCACCGGGGAGCTGTTTTTT. This chain connects TRBV5-1 to TRBJ2-2; 9 bases are shared with TRBD1. The trim removed 3 bases at V and 4 bases at J, leaving 4 bases unmatched. Germline V gene data show CDR1 as SGHRS and CDR2 as YFSETQ. There are 15 residues in the CDR3.

The V gene is TRBV11-3, the J gene TRBJ2-7, with 9 bases identical to TRBD1. The J segment lost 10 bases and the V segment lost 3 bases, leaving 7 bases of the junction unmatched. The germline CDR1 and CDR2 sequences are SGHNT and YENEEA. The CDR3 sequence is 13 residues long. This chain's CDR3 is CASSLGRTGEQYF. CDR3 DNA: TGTGCCAGCAGCTTGGGAAGGACAGGGGAACAGTACTTC.

In this sample, this clone turned up once. This rearrangement joins TRBV14 to TRBJ2-2; D remains ambiguous. The CDR3 contains 13 residues. Trimming shortened V by 11 bases and J by 0 bases, and 10 bases separated the two germline ends. The germline CDR1 and CDR2 sequences are SGHDN and FVKESK. The CDR3 DNA is TGTGCCTGCAAACAGCCGAACACCGGGGAGCTGTTTTTT. This codes for CACKQPNTGELFF.

The V call is TRBV5-1, the J call TRBJ2-5; the match to TRBD2 covers 7 bases. This CDR3 has 15 amino acids. V was pared by 2 bases and J by 1 base, with 5 bases of the junction left unmatched. Germline values: CDR1 SGHRS, CDR2 YFSETQ. The CDR3: CASSFLAEPQETQYF. The CDR3, as DNA: TGCGCCAGCAGCTTTCTAGCGGAGCCCCAAGAGACCCAGTACTTC.

The genes are TRBV5-4 and TRBJ2-1, with 8 bases matching TRBD1. The CDR3 sequence is 13 residues long. The germline gives CDR1 SGHNT, CDR2 YYREEE (reference sequence). After removal of 7 bases from V and 3 bases from J, the junction contained 3 bases not matched to a gene. The CDR3 here is CASGGQGYNEQFF. The CDR3 DNA reads TGTGCCAGCGGAGGACAGGGCTACAATGAGCAGTTCTTC.

The chain joins TRBV6-4 to TRBJ2-1; 15 bases are a match to TRBD2. Germline V gene lookup returns CDR1 MRHNA and CDR2 SNTAGT. This CDR3 is built from 17 residues. V lost 0 bases to trimming and J lost 10 bases; unmatched junction nucleotides: 7. CDR3 sequence (DNA): TGTGCCAGCAGTGACTCGAGGACTAGCGGGAGGGCCGGGGAGCAGTTCTTC. Encoded protein: CASSDSRTSGRAGEQFF.